This entry concerns a single TCR beta chain. No antigen is known for it. This specimen belongs to a study of T cells in Graves' hyperthyroidism and ophthalmopathy. Germline loops: CDR1 SGHTS, CDR2 YDEGEE. The CDR3 is 17 residues long. With 3 bases clipped from V and 2 bases from J, the junction kept 6 bases outside the gene matches. The CDR3 regions of TCR beta were amplified from RNA transcripts. The study used the HTBI primer set for a first-round RT-PCR of the TCR CDR3. TCRdb passed the multiplex PCR reads through MiXCR, listing each CDR3 protein once. The sample contains about 620,000 distinct CDR3 sequences, 15% to 20% of which appear only once. Study-level findings and limits: Through a model of 13 V-J features, ophthalmopathy was separated from stable hyperthyroidism.

Each patient was aged 18 to 65 and had newly diagnosed hyperthyroidism of under 2 months' duration. The TCR sequence derives from a woman aged 25 to 39 with Graves' hyperthyroidism. Sequenced input: blood. The chain is built from TRBV5-8 and TRBJ2-1; TRBD2 matches at 12 bases. DNA of the CDR3: TGTGCCAGCAGCTCCCGACTAGCGGGAGTTACCTACAATGAGCAGTTCTTC. Its protein product is CASSSRLAGVTYNEQFF. Using reference TRBV5-8 and TRBJ2-1 for the parts outside the CDR3, the full variable domain is EAGVTQSPTHLIKTRGQQATLRCSPISGHTSVYWYQQALGLGLQFLLWYDEGEERNRGNFPPRFSGRQFPNYSSELNVNALELEDSALYLCASSSRLAGVTYNEQFFGPGTRLTVL.